This passage covers 22 T cell receptor beta chains from one sample sequenced in a study of blood T cell repertoires in COVID-19. Method: immunoSEQ multiplex PCR; TCRdb's copy keeps in-frame clones and lacks some. The data hold fewer than 200,000 clones, with around four fifths observed a single time. The material sequenced was PBMCs or T cells enriched from blood (not recorded which). The receptors here all came from a woman in her 50s who had recovered from COVID-19.

The V and J genes are TRBV14 and TRBJ2-1; TRBD1 aligns across 7 bases. With V trimmed by 4 bases and J by 6 bases, 6 bases remained unmatched. The CDR3 covers 14 residues. Germline V gene sequence: CDR1 SGHDN, CDR2 FVKESK. The CDR3 nucleotides read TGTGCCAGCAGCCTTCAGACAGGGACCAATGAGCAGTTCTTC. It encodes CASSLQTGTNEQFF.

This clone was counted only a few times. The chain has TRBV10-2 and TRBJ2-6; D is perhaps TRBD2 (5 bases). Trimming removed 3 bases from V and 0 bases from J, with 9 bases in between. The CDR3 has 16 residues. Germline CDR1 is WSHSY and CDR2 is SAAADI. The CDR3 loop is CASSDGGLSGANVLTF. For the CDR3, the DNA is TGCGCCAGCAGTGATGGCGGACTCTCTGGGGCCAACGTCCTGACTTTC.

This rearrangement joins TRBV18 to TRBJ1-1, with a weak D call TRBD1 (5 bases). The CDR3 covers 17 residues. Germline assignment: CDR1 KGHSH and CDR2 LQKENI. The V and J ends lost 1 base and 4 bases respectively, with 19 bases between them. CDR3 sequence reads: CASSPLESSGSGTEAFF. CDR3 DNA sequence: TGTGCCAGCTCACCACTAGAGTCATCAGGGTCGGGCACTGAAGCTTTCTTT.

This clone was seen more than once but under ten times. The chain is built from TRBV28 and TRBJ2-2; D might be TRBD2 (6 bases). Per germline, CDR1 MDHEN and CDR2 SYDVKM. Trimming pared 3 bases from V and 4 bases from J, leaving 15 bases between. CDR3 length: 16 amino acids. CDR3 residues: CASSLALLASTGELFF. The CDR3 DNA reads TGTGCCAGCAGTTTGGCTCTCCTAGCGTCCACCGGGGAGCTGTTTTTT.

This clone was seen only once. The rearrangement uses TRBV25-1 and TRBJ2-5, with 14 nucleotides matching TRBD2. The J segment lost 2 bases and the V segment lost 3 bases, leaving 8 bases of the junction unmatched. This CDR3 has 18 residues. Germline V lookup: CDR1 MGHDK, CDR2 SYGVNS. Here the CDR3 reads CASSDPGLAGVCQETQYF. The CDR3, as DNA: TGTGCCAGCAGTGACCCGGGACTAGCGGGAGTCTGTCAAGAGACCCAGTACTTC.

V and J are TRBV18 and TRBJ1-2; the match to TRBD1 covers 10 bases. V was clipped by 0 bases and J by 8 bases; unmatched bases: 12. Germline-derived CDR1 and CDR2 are KGHSH and LQKENI. This CDR3 has 17 amino acids. The CDR3 loop is CASSPPSGQGLVSGYTF. The CDR3 nucleotides read TGTGCCAGCTCACCACCGTCGGGACAGGGGCTTGTAAGCGGCTACACCTTC. Looking up the rest from reference TRBV18 and TRBJ1-2 gives the full variable domain: NAGVMQNPRHLVRRRGQEARLRCSPMKGHSHVYWYRQLPEEGLKFMVYLQKENIIDESGMPKERFSAEFPKEGPSILRIQQVVRGDSAAYFCASSPPSGQGLVSGYTFGSGTRLTVV.

The J gene is TRBJ1-5, the V gene TRBV6-5, with 9 bases matching TRBD1. The V and J ends lost 5 bases and 3 bases, in that order; junction bases with no gene match: 5. The germline V gene encodes CDR1 MNHEY and CDR2 SVGAGI. The CDR3 consists of 15 residues. DNA for the CDR3: TGTGCCAGCAGTAGGGGACAGGGACTCAATCAGCCCCAGCATTTT. This codes for CASSRGQGLNQPQHF.

The V gene is TRBV5-1, the J gene TRBJ2-1, with 8 bases that match TRBD2. J was trimmed by 4 bases and V by 4 bases; bases with no gene match: 7. The CDR3 is made up of 15 amino acids. CDR1 is SGHRS, CDR2 YFSETQ, per germline. Here the CDR3 DNA reads TGCGCCAGCAGCCTACTAGCGGACGTGTACAATGAGCAGTTCTTC. The encoded protein is CASSLLADVYNEQFF.

The chain's CDR3 is CASSLDRITYEQYF. DNA for the CDR3: TGTGCCAGCTCACTCGACAGGATTACCTACGAGCAGTACTTC. This rearrangement joins TRBV18 to TRBJ2-7, with D perhaps matching TRBD1 (6 bases). V was pared by 4 bases and J by 2 bases, with 12 bases between. The CDR3 loop spans 14 amino acids. The germline V gene has CDR1 KGHSH and CDR2 LQKENI.

The genes are TRBV19 and TRBJ1-2; TRBD1 aligns across 7 bases. CDR1 LNHDA and CDR2 SQIVND come from the germline V gene (reference sequence). The CDR3 length is 18 residues. V shed 3 bases and J 6 bases; nucleotides not matched to a gene: 19. The CDR3 spells CASSIKRDRRRSEHGYTF. CDR3 nucleotides: TGTGCCAGTAGTATCAAAAGGGACAGAAGACGCTCGGAGCATGGCTACACCTTC. Looking up the rest from reference TRBV19 and TRBJ1-2 gives the full variable domain: DGGITQSPKYLFRKEGQNVTLSCEQNLNHDAMYWYRQDPGQGLRLIYYSQIVNDFQKGDIAEGYSVSREKKESFPLTVTSAQKNPTAFYLCASSIKRDRRRSEHGYTFGSGTRLTVV.

The rearrangement links TRBV27 to TRBJ2-7, with 10 bases fitting TRBD2. V was clipped by 6 bases and J by 0 bases; unmatched bases: 17. This CDR3 has 19 residues. Germline-derived CDR1 and CDR2 are MNHEY and SMNVEV (reference sequence). The CDR3 is CASRPIGERASGSSYEQYF. The CDR3 DNA reads as TGTGCCAGCAGGCCCATCGGTGAAAGGGCTAGCGGGAGCTCCTACGAGCAGTACTTC.

This chain links TRBV6-5 with TRBJ1-1, with no clear D. The ends were cut back, 7 bases at V and 0 bases at J, with 9 bases in the middle. This CDR3 spans 13 amino acids. The V gene's germline CDR1 is MNHEY and CDR2 SVGAGI. In DNA form, the CDR3 reads TGTGCCAGCATTTCGGGAATGAACACTGAAGCTTTCTTT. Encoded protein: CASISGMNTEAFF.

As for this clone: This same CDR3 is encoded by further DNA sequences in the sample. The gene calls are TRBV7-2 and TRBJ1-1, with D possibly being TRBD1 (5 bases). Germline loops: CDR1 SGHTA, CDR2 FQGNSA. The CDR3 is 13 amino acids. Trimming pared 1 base from V and 5 bases from J, leaving 8 bases between. The CDR3 is CASSLVRGTEAFF. The CDR3 DNA reads as TGTGCCAGCAGCTTAGTGCGGGGGACTGAAGCTTTCTTT.

This clone turned up a few times. V and J are TRBV30 and TRBJ1-5; unclear D gene. Germline loops: CDR1 GTSNPN, CDR2 SVGIG (reference sequence). CDR3 length equals 14 residues. V lost 2 bases and J 5 bases, leaving 13 bases between the germline ends. The CDR3 DNA reads TGTGCCTGGAGTCTAACCCTAGGAGATCAGCCCCAGCATTTT. It codes for CAWSLTLGDQPQHF.

The chain carries TRBV18 and TRBJ1-3; a possible D gene is TRBD1 (5 bases). Germline V gene data show CDR1 as KGHSH and CDR2 as LQKENI. Deletions cut 3 bases from V and 0 bases from J, with 12 bases between. This CDR3 region has 16 residues. CDR3 sequence: CASSPSDTNSGNTIYF. The CDR3 DNA sequence: TGTGCCAGCTCACCCTCGGACACAAACTCTGGAAACACCATATATTTT. Variable domain in full (rest from reference TRBV18 and TRBJ1-3): NAGVMQNPRHLVRRRGQEARLRCSPMKGHSHVYWYRQLPEEGLKFMVYLQKENIIDESGMPKERFSAEFPKEGPSILRIQQVVRGDSAAYFCASSPSDTNSGNTIYFGEGSWLTVV.

The rearrangement links TRBV7-2 to TRBJ1-5; unclear D gene. The V and J ends lost 1 base and 1 base respectively, with 8 bases between them. The CDR3 has 15 amino acids. Germline V gene lookup returns CDR1 SGHTA and CDR2 FQGNSA. The CDR3 coding sequence is TGTGCCAGCAGCTTAGAAATCTTGAGCAATCAGCCCCAGCATTTT. It codes for CASSLEILSNQPQHF. Using reference TRBV7-2 and TRBJ1-5 for the parts outside the CDR3, the full variable domain is GAGVSQSPSNKVTEKGKDVELRCDPISGHTALYWYRQSLGQGLEFLIYFQGNSAPDKSGLPSDRFSAERTGGSVSTLTIQRTQQEDSAVYLCASSLEILSNQPQHFGDGTRLSIL.

This clone has just a few counts. The chain recombines TRBV2 with TRBJ1-4; 11 nucleotides align to TRBD1. The V gene end was trimmed by 6 bases and the J gene end by 7 bases; junction bases not matched to a gene: 4. The CDR3 consists of 14 residues. Germline loops: CDR1 SNHLY, CDR2 FYNNEI. CDR3 nucleotides: TGTGCCAGCAGACGCGGGACAGGGGGTGAAAAACTGTTTTTT. Its translation: CASRRGTGGEKLFF.

The chain recombines TRBV5-1 with TRBJ2-7, with D perhaps TRBD1 (5 bases). Trimming left V 1 base short and J 3 bases short, with 11 bases between. The CDR3 covers 14 residues. CDR1 is SGHRS and CDR2 is YFSETQ in the germline V gene. The CDR3 DNA is TGCGCCAGCAGCTTGAGTACAGGTAGCTACGAGCAGTACTTC. This sequence encodes CASSLSTGSYEQYF.

The chain recombines TRBV28 with TRBJ1-3, with D perhaps matching TRBD1 (6 bases). Trimming cost V 6 bases and J 0 bases, with 15 bases left between them. In germline, CDR1 is MDHEN, CDR2 SYDVKM. This CDR3 is built from 16 residues. The CDR3 nucleotides are TGTGCCAGCAGCGGGGGGCGAGGGACCTCTGGAAACACCATATATTTT. Amino acid sequence: CASSGGRGTSGNTIYF.

The rearrangement joins TRBV19 to TRBJ2-7, with D maybe TRBD1 (5 bases). Germline-derived CDR1 and CDR2 are LNHDA and SQIVND (reference sequence). The CDR3 covers 15 residues. V shed 3 bases and J shed 0 bases, with 12 bases lying between them. This CDR3 is CASSMGPLSSYEQYF. The CDR3 DNA sequence: TGTGCCAGTAGTATGGGGCCCTTAAGCTCCTACGAGCAGTACTTC.

V is TRBV4-1 and J is TRBJ1-3, with 7 bases lining up with TRBD1. Germline values: CDR1 MGHRA, CDR2 YSYEKL. V trimming: 2 bases; J trimming: 0 bases; junction bases outside the gene matches: 4. The CDR3 is made up of 16 amino acids. CDR3 amino acids: CASSQPYRGSGNTIYF. The CDR3 DNA reads as TGCGCCAGCAGCCAACCATACAGGGGCTCTGGAAACACCATATATTTT.

This chain uses TRBV2 with TRBJ2-5; 10 nucleotides line up with TRBD2. Per the germline V gene, CDR1 is SNHLY and CDR2 is FYNNEI. V was clipped by 5 bases and J by 5 bases; unmatched bases: 8. The CDR3 loop spans 15 amino acids. The CDR3 nucleotides are TGTGCCAGCAGTCTAGCGGGAGATGTTTATGAGACCCAGTACTTC. As protein: CASSLAGDVYETQYF. Together with reference TRBV2 and TRBJ2-5, the CDR3 gives the full variable domain: EPEVTQTPSHQVTQMGQEVILRCVPISNHLYFYWYRQILGQKVEFLVSFYNNEISEKSEIFDDQFSVERPDGSNFTLKIRSTKLEDSAMYFCASSLAGDVYETQYFGPGTRLLVL.